These 10 T cell receptor beta chains were all obtained from the same sample, sequenced in a study of T cell responses to AZD1222 COVID-19 vaccine. Using immunoSEQ multiplex PCR, the repertoire was profiled, and TCRdb retains in-frame clones only, with some absent. The data contain 100,000 to 150,000 clones, 90% of them singletons. Sequenced material: peripheral blood, taken on day 0 of AZD1222 vaccination. The receptors derive from an adult in good health.

The V and J genes are TRBV7-8 and TRBJ2-2; 10 bases map to TRBD2. J gave up 2 bases and V 1 base, and 7 bases lay outside the gene matches. The germline CDR1 and CDR2 sequences are SGHVS and FQNEAQ. The length of the CDR3 is 18 residues. The DNA of the CDR3 is TGTGCCAGCAGCTTAGTAGGGTCTAGCGGGAGAAACACCGGGGAGCTGTTTTTT. Its protein product is CASSLVGSSGRNTGELFF.

The chain links TRBV9 to TRBJ1-1, with a weak D call TRBD1 (6 bases). V dropped 4 bases and J dropped 5 bases, with 12 bases sitting between them. Germline V gene lookup returns CDR1 SGDLS and CDR2 YYNGEE. The CDR3 length is 13 residues. The CDR3 coding sequence is TGTGCCAGCAGCCCCCGGGGGCGGACTGAAGCTTTCTTT. Protein: CASSPRGRTEAFF.

The gene calls are TRBV6-2 or TRBV6-3 and TRBJ2-1; 11 bases line up with TRBD2. This CDR3 comprises 17 residues. Germline assignment: CDR1 MNHEY and CDR2 SVGEGT. V was clipped by 2 bases and J by 12 bases; unmatched bases: 15. CDR3 region: CASSYRPTSGMIVRQFF. Written as DNA, the CDR3 is TGTGCCAGCAGTTACCGCCCGACTAGCGGGATGATAGTAAGGCAGTTCTTC.

There are a few counts of this clone. The sample holds other DNA sequences that translate to the same CDR3. V gene TRBV18 combines with J gene TRBJ1-1; D is unresolved. The CDR3 extends over 14 amino acids. Per germline, CDR1 KGHSH and CDR2 LQKENI. Trimming removed 0 bases from V and 4 bases from J, with 9 bases in between. The CDR3 here is CASSPPAGSTEAFF. CDR3 DNA sequence: TGTGCCAGCTCACCACCCGCGGGTAGCACTGAAGCTTTCTTT.

This chain joins TRBV5-6 and TRBJ1-2; the D gene is possibly TRBD1 (5 bases). V lost 1 base, J lost 0 bases, and 10 bases lay in between. The CDR3 loop spans 15 amino acids. CDR1 is SGHDT, CDR2 YYEEEE, per germline. The CDR3 region is CASSLRQRTNYGYTF. For the CDR3, the DNA is TGTGCCAGCAGCTTGAGACAGCGAACTAACTATGGCTACACCTTC.

The chain employs TRBV9 and TRBJ1-2, with 9 bases aligning to TRBD1. The length of the CDR3 is 18 residues. The V segment lost 0 bases and the J segment 6 bases; nucleotides outside the gene matches: 15. Germline CDR1 is SGDLS and CDR2 is YYNGEE. The CDR3 DNA sequence: TGTGCCAGCAGCGTAGCAGGACAGGGGCCGTCCGGGGTCGATGGCTACACCTTC. Translated: CASSVAGQGPSGVDGYTF.

V and J are TRBV28 and TRBJ1-1, with D perhaps matching TRBD1 (5 bases). Germline CDR1 and CDR2: MDHEN and SYDVKM. V dropped 6 bases and J dropped 1 base, with 12 bases sitting between them. CDR3 length: 14 amino acids. CDR3 sequence: CASRRTRKNTEAFF. Here the CDR3 DNA reads TGTGCCAGCAGACGGACAAGAAAGAACACTGAAGCTTTCTTT.

The chain carries TRBV5-1 and TRBJ2-3, with TRBD2 as a possible D gene (5 bases). V lost 3 bases to trimming and J lost 8 bases, with 16 bases between them. CDR3 size: 14 residues. In germline, CDR1 is SGHRS, CDR2 YFSETQ. The chain's CDR3 is CASSSGPDEGTQYF. DNA of the CDR3: TGCGCCAGCAGCTCAGGACCTGATGAGGGTACGCAGTATTTT.

This chain links TRBV3-1 (or the pseudogene TRBV3-2) with TRBJ2-5; 9 nucleotides agree with TRBD1. The CDR3 loop spans 15 amino acids. Germline trimming cut 3 bases from V and 4 bases from J; bases unmatched to any gene: 6. Germline V CDR1 and CDR2: LGHDT, YNNKEL (reference sequence). The CDR3 reads CASSHRSTGGETQYF. CDR3 sequence (DNA): TGTGCCAGCAGCCACAGGTCGACAGGGGGAGAGACCCAGTACTTC.

This sequence joins TRBV28 and TRBJ1-4; D unclear. V lost 7 bases and J 7 bases, leaving 13 bases between the germline ends. Germline V gene lookup returns CDR1 MDHEN and CDR2 SYDVKM. The CDR3 runs 13 residues. Written as DNA, the CDR3 is TGTGCCAGCACCCCTACCCGGGGTGAAAAACTGTTTTTT. Residues: CASTPTRGEKLFF.